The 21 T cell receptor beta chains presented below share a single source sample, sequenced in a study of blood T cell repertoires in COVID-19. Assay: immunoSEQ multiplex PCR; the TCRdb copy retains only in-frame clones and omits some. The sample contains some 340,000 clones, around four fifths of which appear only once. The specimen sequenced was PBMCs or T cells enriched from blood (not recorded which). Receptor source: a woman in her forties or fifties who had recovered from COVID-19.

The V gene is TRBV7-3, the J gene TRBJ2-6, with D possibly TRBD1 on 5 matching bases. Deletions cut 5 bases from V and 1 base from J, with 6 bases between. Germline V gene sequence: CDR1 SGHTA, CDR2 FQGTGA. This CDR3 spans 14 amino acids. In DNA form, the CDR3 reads TGTGCCAGCAGCCCAGGGTCTGGGGCCAACGTCCTGACTTTC. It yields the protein CASSPGSGANVLTF.

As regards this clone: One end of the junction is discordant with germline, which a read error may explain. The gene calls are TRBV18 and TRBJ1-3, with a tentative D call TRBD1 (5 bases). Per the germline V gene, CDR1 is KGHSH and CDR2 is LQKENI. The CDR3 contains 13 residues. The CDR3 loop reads CASSPEAGLLRDF. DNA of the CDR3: TGTGCCAGCTCACCAGAGGCAGGGTTATTGCGCGATTTT.

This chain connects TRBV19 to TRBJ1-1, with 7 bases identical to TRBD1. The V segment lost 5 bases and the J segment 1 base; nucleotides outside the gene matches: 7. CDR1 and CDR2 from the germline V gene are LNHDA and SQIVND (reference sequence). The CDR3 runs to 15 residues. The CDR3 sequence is CASSVSGTENTEAFF. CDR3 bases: TGTGCCAGTAGTGTCTCAGGGACAGAGAACACTGAAGCTTTCTTT.

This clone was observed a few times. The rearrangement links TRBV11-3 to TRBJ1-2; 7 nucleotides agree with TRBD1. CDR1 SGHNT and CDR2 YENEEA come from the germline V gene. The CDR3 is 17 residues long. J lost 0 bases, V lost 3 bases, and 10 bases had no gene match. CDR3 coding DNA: TGTGCCAGCAGCTTTAGCCCCGACAGGGAAGCTAACTATGGCTACACCTTC. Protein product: CASSFSPDREANYGYTF.

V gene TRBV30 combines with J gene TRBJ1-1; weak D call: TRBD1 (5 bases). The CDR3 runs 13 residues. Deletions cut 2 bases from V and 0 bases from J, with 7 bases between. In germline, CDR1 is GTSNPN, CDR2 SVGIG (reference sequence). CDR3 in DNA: TGTGCCTGGAGTAGGGGCGTGAACACTGAAGCTTTCTTT. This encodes CAWSRGVNTEAFF.

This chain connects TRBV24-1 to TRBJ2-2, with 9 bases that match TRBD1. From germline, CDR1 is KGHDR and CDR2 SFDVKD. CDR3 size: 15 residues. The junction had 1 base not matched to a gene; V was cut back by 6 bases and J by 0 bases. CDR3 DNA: TGTGCCACCAGTAGGACAGGGGCGAACACCGGGGAGCTGTTTTTT. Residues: CATSRTGANTGELFF.

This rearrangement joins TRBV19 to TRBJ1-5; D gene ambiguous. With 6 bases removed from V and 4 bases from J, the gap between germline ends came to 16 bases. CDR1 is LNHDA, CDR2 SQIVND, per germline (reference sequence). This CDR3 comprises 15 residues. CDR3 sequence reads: CASSAGHGGNQPQHF. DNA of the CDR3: TGTGCCAGTAGCGCCGGGCACGGAGGGAATCAGCCCCAGCATTTT.

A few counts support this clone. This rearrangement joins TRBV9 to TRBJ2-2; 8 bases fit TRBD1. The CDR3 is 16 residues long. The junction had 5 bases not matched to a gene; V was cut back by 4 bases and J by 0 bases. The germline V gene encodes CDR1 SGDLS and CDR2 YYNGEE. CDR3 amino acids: CASSPTGGTNTGELFF. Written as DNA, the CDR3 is TGTGCCAGCAGCCCTACAGGGGGTACGAACACCGGGGAGCTGTTTTTT.

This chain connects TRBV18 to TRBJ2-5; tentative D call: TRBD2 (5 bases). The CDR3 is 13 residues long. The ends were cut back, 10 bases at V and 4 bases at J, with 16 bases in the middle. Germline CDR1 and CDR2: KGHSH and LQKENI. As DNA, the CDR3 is TGTGCCACCCGGGGTTCCGAGGGAGAGACCCAGTACTTC. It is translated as CATRGSEGETQYF.

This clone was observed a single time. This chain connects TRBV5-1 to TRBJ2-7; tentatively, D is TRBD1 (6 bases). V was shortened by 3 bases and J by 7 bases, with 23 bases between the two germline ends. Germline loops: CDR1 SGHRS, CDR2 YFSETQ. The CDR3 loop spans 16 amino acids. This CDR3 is CASSSPMTGRISEQYF. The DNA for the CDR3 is TGCGCCAGCAGCTCGCCTATGACAGGACGAATATCGGAGCAGTACTTC.

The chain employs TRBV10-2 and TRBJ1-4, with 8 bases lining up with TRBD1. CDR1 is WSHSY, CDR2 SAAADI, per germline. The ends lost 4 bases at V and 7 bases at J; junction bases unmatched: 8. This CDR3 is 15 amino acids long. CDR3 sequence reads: CASSAGQGAGEKLFF. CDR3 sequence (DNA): TGCGCCAGCAGTGCGGGCCAGGGGGCGGGTGAAAAACTGTTTTTT.

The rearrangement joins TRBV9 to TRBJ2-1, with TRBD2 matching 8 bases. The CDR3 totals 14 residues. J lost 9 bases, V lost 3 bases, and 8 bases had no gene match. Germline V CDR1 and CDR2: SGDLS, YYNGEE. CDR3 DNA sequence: TGTGCCAGCAGCGGGGGACTAGGCGTTAGTGAGCAGTTCTTC. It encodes CASSGGLGVSEQFF.

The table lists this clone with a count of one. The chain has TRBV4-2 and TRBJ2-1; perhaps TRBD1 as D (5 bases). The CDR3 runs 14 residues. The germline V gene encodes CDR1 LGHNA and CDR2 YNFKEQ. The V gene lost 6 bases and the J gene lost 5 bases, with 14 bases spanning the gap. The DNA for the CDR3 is TGTGCCAGCAGTGGAAAGGGGATAAACAATGAGCAGTTCTTC. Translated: CASSGKGINNEQFF.

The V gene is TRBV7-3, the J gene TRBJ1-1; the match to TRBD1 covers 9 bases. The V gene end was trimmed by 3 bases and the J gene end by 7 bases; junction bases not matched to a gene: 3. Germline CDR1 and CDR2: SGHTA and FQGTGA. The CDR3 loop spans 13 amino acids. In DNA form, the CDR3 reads TGTGCCAGCAGCTTCACAGGGGGCGATGAAGCTTTCTTT. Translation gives CASSFTGGDEAFF. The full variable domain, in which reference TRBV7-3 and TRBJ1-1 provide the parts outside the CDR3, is GAGVSQTPSNKVTEKGKYVELRCDPISGHTALYWYRQSLGQGPEFLIYFQGTGAADDSGLPNDRFFAVRPEGSVSTLKIQRTERGDSAVYLCASSFTGGDEAFFGQGTRLTVV.

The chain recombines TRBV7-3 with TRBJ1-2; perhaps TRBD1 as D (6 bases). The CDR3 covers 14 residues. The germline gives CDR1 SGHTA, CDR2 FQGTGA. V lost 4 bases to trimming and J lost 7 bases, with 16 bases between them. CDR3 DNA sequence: TGTGCCAGCAGCTCTAACCCGGCAGGGGCTGGCTACACCTTC. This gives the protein CASSSNPAGAGYTF.

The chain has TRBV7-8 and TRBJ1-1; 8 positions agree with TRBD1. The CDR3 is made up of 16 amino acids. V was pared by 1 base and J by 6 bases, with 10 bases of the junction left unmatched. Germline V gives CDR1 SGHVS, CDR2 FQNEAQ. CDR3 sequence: CASSLVQGAGRPEAFF. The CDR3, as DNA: TGTGCCAGCAGCTTAGTGCAGGGGGCGGGAAGACCTGAAGCTTTCTTT. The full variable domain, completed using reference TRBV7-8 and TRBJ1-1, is GAGVSQSPRYKVAKRGQDVALRCDPISGHVSLFWYQQALGQGPEFLTYFQNEAQLDKSGLPSDRFFAERPEGSVSTLKIQRTQQEDSAVYLCASSLVQGAGRPEAFFGQGTRLTVV.

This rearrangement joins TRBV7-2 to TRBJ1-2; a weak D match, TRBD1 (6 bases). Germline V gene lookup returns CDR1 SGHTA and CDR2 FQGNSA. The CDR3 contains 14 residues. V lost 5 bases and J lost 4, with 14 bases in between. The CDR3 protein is CASSPLQGPYGYTF. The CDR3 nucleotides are TGTGCCAGCAGCCCCCTGCAGGGGCCCTATGGCTACACCTTC.

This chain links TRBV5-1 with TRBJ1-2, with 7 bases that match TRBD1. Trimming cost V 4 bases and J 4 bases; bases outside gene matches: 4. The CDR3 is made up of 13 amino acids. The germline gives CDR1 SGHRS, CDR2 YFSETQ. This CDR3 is CASSLGQTYGYTF. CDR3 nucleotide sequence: TGCGCCAGCAGCCTGGGACAGACCTATGGCTACACCTTC. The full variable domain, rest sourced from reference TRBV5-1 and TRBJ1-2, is KAGVTQTPRYLIKTRGQQVTLSCSPISGHRSVSWYQQTPGQGLQFLFEYFSETQRNKGNFPGRFSGRQFSNSRSEMNVSTLELGDSALYLCASSLGQTYGYTFGSGTRLTVV.

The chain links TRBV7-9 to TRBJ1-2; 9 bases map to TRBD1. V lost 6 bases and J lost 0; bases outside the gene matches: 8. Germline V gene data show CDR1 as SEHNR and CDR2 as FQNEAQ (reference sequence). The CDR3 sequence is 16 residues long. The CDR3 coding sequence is TGTGCCAGCAGTGTAACAGGGGGCCCTACTAACTATGGCTACACCTTC. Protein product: CASSVTGGPTNYGYTF.

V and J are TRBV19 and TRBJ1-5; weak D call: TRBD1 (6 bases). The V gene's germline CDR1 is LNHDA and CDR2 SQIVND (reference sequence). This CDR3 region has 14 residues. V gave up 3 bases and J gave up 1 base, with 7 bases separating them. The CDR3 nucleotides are TGTGCCAGTAGTATCAGGGGCAGCAATCAGCCCCAGCATTTT. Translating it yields CASSIRGSNQPQHF.

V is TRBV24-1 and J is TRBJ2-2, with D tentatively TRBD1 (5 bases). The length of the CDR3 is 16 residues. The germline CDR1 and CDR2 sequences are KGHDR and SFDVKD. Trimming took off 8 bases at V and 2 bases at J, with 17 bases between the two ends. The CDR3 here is CATNNFGQGNTGELFF. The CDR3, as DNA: TGTGCCACCAATAACTTTGGGCAGGGTAACACCGGGGAGCTGTTTTTT.